This T cell receptor (beta chain) was captured in a study of T cell repertoires in cytomegalovirus infection (dated by TCRdb to the late 2010s). Study-wide context: Peptide stimulations targeted recently identified HLA-C-restricted CMV epitopes, whose presentation resists viral immunomodulation, together with well-studied HLA-B-restricted epitopes. The HLA type of each donor mattered for the analysis, because public TCR beta signatures pointed to carriage of CMV infection along with the matching HLA type. The full study reports these points: In the ex vivo response, HLA-C-restricted CMV-specific TCR beta clonotypes were dominant, and in two of eight donors the single most frequent clonotype came from this HLA-C-restricted group. In both this cohort and an independent roughly 400-donor cohort, the cumulative frequency of public TCR beta family members distinguished carriers of CMV infection plus the relevant HLA type.

Sequencing was performed on an Illumina HiSeq 1500. TCRdb trimmed the raw reads at Q25, called clones with MiXCR and kept productive beta chains. Merged by CDR3 protein, the rows form single entries marked with the most common genes and DNA. The table for this sample lists 830,000 or so distinct CDR3 sequences; 32% of them were counted only once. Approximately 13% of the sample is held by the ten biggest clonotypes. This clonotype occurred a few times. Its antigen specificity is not known. No qualities accompany the bases; no much larger clone lies one base away. CDR3 length: 15 amino acids, cysteine to phenylalanine. The read is trimmed to its CDR3 DNA, 45 bases read in frame from base 1. V is cut back by 6 bases and J by 4 bases, with 13 bases in the junction unmatched. According to the germline V gene, CDR1 reads SQVTM and CDR2 reads ANQGSEA. The sample's treatment or condition, from its label and the paper: in vitro stimulation with specific CMV peptide epitopes to enrich CMV-specific T cells.

The sequence was obtained from a human donor in good health (CMV status not recorded). Some clones in this sample may be carry-over from other donors' samples. The chain is encoded by TRBV29-1 joined to TRBJ1-2; TRBD1 lines up with 8 middle nucleotides. The source material was cultured CD8+ T cells from PBMCs, sampled from culture after CMV antigen stimulation. CDR3 loop: CSVQGGQEEPYGYTF. DNA sequence: TGCAGCGTCCAGGGGGGACAGGAGGAACCCTATGGCTACACCTTC.